The next 2 T cell receptor beta chains were all read from a single sample in a study of beta chain features in type 1 diabetes (dated by TCRdb to 2016 to 2019). The full study reports these points: In all four CD4+ subsets, TCRB CDR3 length was moderately but significantly shorter in type 1 diabetes patients.

The method was the immunoSEQ multiplex PCR assay. The entire amount of isolated RNA was reverse transcribed using the High Capacity cDNA Reverse Transcription Kit, so the sequenced TCRB transcripts were expressed ones. TCRdb provides this immuneACCESS table in a form limited to in-frame rearrangements. Some clones are lacking; in checked studies, under half of them reflect an unresolved V gene, and why the rest are absent is not known. Present in this sample are 600,000 to 700,000 clones, 9.5% to 15% of which were seen just once. In total, the top ten clones hold roughly 0.12% of the sample. Their antigens are not known. The source material was naive CD4+ T cells from blood. Explained via the paper, the cell subset or site label denotes: true naive CD4+ T cells. The receptors here all came from a man aged 30 to 39 with type 1 diabetes.

The chain has TRBV5-4 and TRBJ2-5; the D gene could be TRBD1 or TRBD2 (6 bases each). Germline CDR1 reads SGHNT; CDR2 reads YYREEE (reference sequence). The CDR3 has 15 amino acids. Trimming shortened V by 7 bases and J by 2 bases, and 18 bases separated the two germline ends. The CDR3 reads CASPRRDKLQETQYF. CDR3 DNA: TGTGCCAGCCCCAGGAGGGACAAACTTCAAGAGACCCAGTACTTC.

About this clone: Other DNA sequences in the sample encode the same CDR3. The chain links TRBV18 to TRBJ2-7; 8 bases agree with TRBD1. The V segment lost 3 bases and the J segment 2 bases; nucleotides outside the gene matches: 6. Germline V gene sequence: CDR1 KGHSH, CDR2 LQKENI. The CDR3 covers 15 residues. This chain's CDR3 is CASSPGTGPTYEQYF. In nucleotides, the CDR3 is TGTGCCAGCTCACCCGGGACAGGTCCGACCTACGAGCAGTACTTC.